What follows are 18 T cell receptor beta chains derived from one specimen sequenced in a study of cytomegalovirus exposure and HLA in healthy donors. 13 Jbeta primers and 60 Vbeta primers were used for the PCR. Here immunoSEQ multiplex PCR was the method, and the copy in TCRdb shows in-frame clones only, minus some. Here the sample spans tens of thousands of clones, less than 90% being singletons. What was sequenced was PBMCs. The receptors here all came from a female donor in good health and CMV-seronegative.

J is TRBJ2-3 and V is TRBV11-2; D perhaps matches TRBD2 (5 bases). The CDR3 is made up of 16 amino acids. Germline V lookup: CDR1 SGHAT, CDR2 FQNNGV. The V end was cut by 1 base, the J end by 6 bases, with 17 bases between. Written as DNA, the CDR3 is TGTGCCAGCAGCTTAGCCCGGACTTCCACCGGGGATACGCAGTATTTT. It is translated as CASSLARTSTGDTQYF.

The chain uses TRBV7-2 and TRBJ1-5; unclear D gene. This CDR3 spans 15 amino acids. Per the germline V gene, CDR1 is SGHTA and CDR2 is FQGNSA. Between the trimmed V and J ends, which lost 1 base and 3 bases, there was a span of 10 bases. DNA of the CDR3: TGTGCCAGCAGCTTAGTGGGAGGGATCAATCAGCCCCAGCATTTT. Its protein is CASSLVGGINQPQHF.

The CDR3 loop reads CASSSGGFNQPQHF. The CDR3 DNA is TGTGCCAGCAGCTCTGGAGGTTTTAATCAGCCCCAGCATTTT. The chain carries TRBV7-2 and TRBJ1-5; D unresolved. Trimming removed 4 bases from V and 4 bases from J, with 11 bases in between. Germline assignment: CDR1 SGHTA and CDR2 FQGNSA. The CDR3 extends over 14 amino acids.

This chain joins TRBV4-1 and TRBJ2-1; the D is unclear. This CDR3 comprises 13 residues. Germline CDR1 reads MGHRA; CDR2 reads YSYEKL. V was pared by 4 bases and J by 4 bases, with 8 bases between. The chain's CDR3 is CASSLAGYNEQFF. As DNA, the CDR3 is TGCGCCAGCAGCCTGGCCGGGTACAATGAGCAGTTCTTC.

This clone has only a few counts. The V and J genes are TRBV28 and TRBJ1-5; D is perhaps TRBD1 (6 bases). Trimming cost V 3 bases and J 0 bases, with 9 bases left between them. Germline V lookup: CDR1 MDHEN, CDR2 SYDVKM. The length of the CDR3 is 15 residues. CDR3 sequence: CASSLTGYSNQPQHF. The CDR3 nucleotides read TGTGCCAGCAGTTTGACAGGCTATAGCAATCAGCCCCAGCATTTT.

The chain carries TRBV7-9 and TRBJ2-7; possible D gene TRBD1, 5 bases. The CDR3 is 13 residues long. The germline V gene has CDR1 SEHNR and CDR2 FQNEAQ (reference sequence). Trimming removed 1 base from V and 7 bases from J, with 11 bases in between. The CDR3 region is CASSLGGLPEQYF. The CDR3 region has the DNA TGTGCCAGCAGCTTAGGGGGCCTTCCGGAGCAGTACTTC.

This chain joins TRBV28 and TRBJ1-2; TRBD1 matches 9 bases. J lost 9 bases, V lost 5 bases, and 7 bases had no gene match. CDR1 and CDR2 from the germline V gene are MDHEN and SYDVKM. This CDR3 comprises 13 residues. CDR3 residues: CASSRRDRESYTF. DNA of the CDR3: TGTGCCAGCAGTCGACGGGACAGGGAGAGCTACACCTTC.

This chain uses TRBV6-5 with TRBJ2-4; 12 nucleotides agree with TRBD2. V lost 6 bases to trimming and J lost 0 bases; unmatched junction nucleotides: 0. Germline assignment: CDR1 MNHEY and CDR2 SVGAGI. CDR3 length: 15 amino acids. The CDR3 nucleotides are TGTGCCAGCAGGGGACTAGCGGGAGCCAAAAACATTCAGTACTTC. Its protein product is CASRGLAGAKNIQYF.

The chain carries TRBV9 and TRBJ1-2, with D maybe TRBD1 (6 bases). Trimming stripped 6 bases from V and 8 bases from J, with 20 bases between. The germline V gene has CDR1 SGDLS and CDR2 YYNGEE. This CDR3 spans 14 amino acids. The CDR3 loop reads CASTFGQIDAGYTF. The CDR3 coding sequence is TGTGCCAGCACTTTCGGACAGATTGATGCGGGCTACACCTTC.

This clone was seen a few times. The chain uses TRBV5-6 and TRBJ1-6, with 10 bases lining up with TRBD1. CDR3 length equals 15 residues. J lost 9 bases, V lost 4 bases, and 7 bases had no gene match. Germline V lookup: CDR1 SGHDT, CDR2 YYEEEE. The CDR3 DNA sequence: TGTGCCAGCAGCCCCCGGGACAGGGGTTTTTCACCCCTCCACTTT. Amino acid sequence: CASSPRDRGFSPLHF. Complete variable domain (other parts from reference TRBV5-6 and TRBJ1-6): DAGVTQSPTHLIKTRGQQVTLRCSPKSGHDTVSWYQQALGQGPQFIFQYYEEEERQRGNFPDRFSGHQFPNYSSELNVNALLLGDSALYLCASSPRDRGFSPLHFGNGTRLTVT.

This chain connects TRBV7-9 to TRBJ2-7, with a weak D call TRBD2 (7 bases). Germline V CDR1 and CDR2: SEHNR, FQNEAQ (reference sequence). The V end lost 5 bases, the J end lost 3 bases, and 14 bases lay between the germline ends. The CDR3 length is 14 residues. The CDR3 sequence: CASSAEGGDYEQYF. The DNA of the CDR3 is TGTGCCAGCAGCGCCGAAGGGGGGGACTACGAGCAGTACTTC.

The chain uses TRBV28 and TRBJ1-5; D is unresolved. The CDR3 has 15 amino acids. CDR1 is MDHEN, CDR2 SYDVKM, per germline. The V end lost 1 base, the J end lost 7 bases, and 14 bases lay between the germline ends. CDR3 sequence: CASSLYRGMEQPQHF. The CDR3 DNA reads as TGTGCCAGCAGTTTATACCGGGGTATGGAACAGCCCCAGCATTTT. Drawing the rest from reference TRBV28 and TRBJ1-5, the complete variable domain is DVKVTQSSRYLVKRTGEKVFLECVQDMDHENMFWYRQDPGLGLRLIYFSYDVKMKEKGDIPEGYSVSREKKERFSLILESASTNQTSMYLCASSLYRGMEQPQHFGDGTRLSIL.

This clone was counted only a few times. The rearrangement uses TRBV2 and TRBJ2-7; the D gene is possibly TRBD2 (5 bases). The CDR3 totals 16 residues. Trimming took off 3 bases at V and 1 base at J, with 16 bases between the two ends. Germline CDR1 is SNHLY and CDR2 is FYNNEI. The CDR3 sequence is CASSDPGRSSSYEQYF. CDR3 coding DNA: TGTGCCAGCAGTGACCCGGGGAGAAGCTCTTCCTACGAGCAGTACTTC.

J is TRBJ1-3 and V is TRBV5-8, with D possibly being TRBD1 (6 bases). This CDR3 contains 16 residues. Germline values: CDR1 SGHTS, CDR2 YDEGEE. V was clipped by 2 bases and J by 6 bases, with 18 bases between them. Here the CDR3 DNA reads TGTGCCAGCAGCTTTGAGACAGGCTCCGGGGTAAACACCATATATTTT. Translating it yields CASSFETGSGVNTIYF.

The rearrangement links TRBV10-3 to TRBJ1-1; 9 bases agree with TRBD1. The germline gives CDR1 ENHRY, CDR2 SYGVKD. V gave up 3 bases and J gave up 7 bases; unmatched junction bases: 6. CDR3 size: 14 residues. The CDR3 here is CAISDSDRGFEAFF. The CDR3 DNA sequence: TGTGCCATCAGTGACTCAGACAGGGGGTTTGAAGCTTTCTTT.

J is TRBJ2-4 and V is TRBV11-3; 9 bases are a match to TRBD2. This CDR3 is built from 19 residues. V lost 1 base and J lost 0; bases outside the gene matches: 10. Germline assignment: CDR1 SGHNT and CDR2 YENEEA. CDR3 sequence (DNA): TGTGCCAGCAGCTTAGGGGGGGCTAGCGGGGATATAGCCAAAAACATTCAGTACTTC. Its translation: CASSLGGASGDIAKNIQYF.

This clone has just one count. An end of the junction differs from the germline gene, which may be a read error. The V gene is TRBV7-9, the J gene TRBJ2-1; D gene uncertain. The CDR3 has 15 amino acids. Per the germline V gene, CDR1 is SEHNR and CDR2 is FQNEAQ (reference sequence). CDR3 sequence reads: CSSSFWRPPYNEQFF. In DNA form, the CDR3 reads TGTTCCAGCAGCTTCTGGAGACCGCCCTACAATGAGCAGTTCTTC.

This clone occurred once. The chain couples TRBV30 to TRBJ2-5, with D possibly matching TRBD1 (6 bases). Germline V lookup: CDR1 GTSNPN, CDR2 SVGIG (reference sequence). Deletions cut 5 bases from V and 5 bases from J, with 15 bases between. The CDR3 totals 13 residues. CDR3 sequence reads: CAWEFGQRETQYF. CDR3 DNA: TGTGCCTGGGAATTTGGACAGAGGGAGACCCAGTACTTC.